This TCR beta chain was profiled in a study of T cells in Graves' hyperthyroidism and ophthalmopathy. RNA transcripts gave rise to amplified TCR beta CDR3 regions. TCR CDR3 underwent first-round RT-PCR with the HTBI primer set. Via MiXCR, TCRdb re-called the multiplex PCR reads, giving one row per CDR3 protein. Here the sample spans around 720,000 distinct CDR3 sequences, 35% being singletons. Germline V lookup: CDR1 MRHNA, CDR2 SNTAGT. The CDR3 totals 14 residues. Trimming left V 7 bases short and J 0 bases short, with 12 bases between. This TCR came from a woman between 40 and 50 years old with Graves' hyperthyroidism. The material sequenced was blood. The V and J genes are TRBV6-4 and TRBJ1-1; D ambiguous. In DNA, the CDR3 is TGTGCCAGCACCTACGGAGGGTTGAACACTGAAGCTTTCTTT. This codes for CASTYGGLNTEAFF.